This entry describes one TCR beta chain. Antigen unknown. This CDR3 has 14 amino acids. In germline, CDR1 is SGHRS, CDR2 YFSETQ. Trimming removed 4 bases at V and 0 bases at J, with 11 bases between. The sample is drawn from a study of T-cell memory formation after mild COVID-19. Broader study findings: Some clones that responded turned up in pre-infection memory, which suggests that cross-reactive memory joined in.

MiXCR, run by TCRdb on the 5' RACE reads, gives a single entry per CDR3 protein. The sample lists about half a million distinct CDR3 sequences, about 18% occurring once. This clonotype originated in an adult woman who had mild COVID-19 (a few samples of this study predate the infection). Cell type and time point are not known. What was sequenced was PBMCs or a T cell subset sorted from them (not recorded which). The genes are TRBV5-1 and TRBJ2-7; possibly TRBD1 for D (5 bases). CDR3 nucleotides: TGCGCCAGCAGCGACGACAGAATCTCCTACGAGCAGTACTTC. Amino acids: CASSDDRISYEQYF.